This T cell receptor beta chain stems from a study of T cells in localized non-small cell lung cancer. The V gene's germline CDR1 is LNHDA and CDR2 SQIVND (reference sequence). The CDR3 sequence is 14 residues long. V was clipped by 2 bases and J by 2 bases, with 9 bases between them. Here immunoSEQ multiplex PCR was the method, and the copy in TCRdb shows in-frame clones only, minus some. The table shows around 91,000 clones, with 87% occurring only once. The rearrangement joins TRBV19 to TRBJ1-1; D call uncertain. This receptor was taken from a man aged 35 to 69 with stage I squamous cell lung carcinoma. The starting material was peripheral blood, obtained before any cancer treatment. The CDR3 nucleotides read TGTGCCAGTAGTATAAGGACGGAAAACACTGAAGCTTTCTTT. Protein: CASSIRTENTEAFF.